This T cell receptor beta chain was observed in a study of blood T cell repertoires in COVID-19. Study-level information: Material from acute and convalescent COVID-19 was sourced from the United States, Italy and Spain.

Source study methods: Amplification with reference gene primers provided the estimates of nucleated cell counts. Here immunoSEQ multiplex PCR was the method, and the copy in TCRdb shows in-frame clones only, minus some. The V and J calls and clone size are taken from that table; D and trimming were inferred from the DNA. The profile shows under 350,000 clones, 70% to 90% of them singletons. Across about two dozen US areas, participants ranged in age from roughly 18 to 89 years. The CDR3 is made up of 16 amino acids. Trimming shortened V by 4 bases and J by 5 bases, and 18 bases separated the two germline ends. The germline CDR1 and CDR2 sequences are SGHDN and FVKESK.

The J gene is TRBJ2-1, the V gene TRBV14; TRBD1 might be the D (6 bases). Specimen: PBMCs or T cells enriched from blood (not recorded which). The receptor comes from a middle-aged woman with acute COVID-19. The CDR3 sequence is CASSLRPGAIDNEQFF. The CDR3 nucleotides are TGTGCCAGCAGCCTACGCCCAGGGGCTATCGACAATGAGCAGTTCTTC.